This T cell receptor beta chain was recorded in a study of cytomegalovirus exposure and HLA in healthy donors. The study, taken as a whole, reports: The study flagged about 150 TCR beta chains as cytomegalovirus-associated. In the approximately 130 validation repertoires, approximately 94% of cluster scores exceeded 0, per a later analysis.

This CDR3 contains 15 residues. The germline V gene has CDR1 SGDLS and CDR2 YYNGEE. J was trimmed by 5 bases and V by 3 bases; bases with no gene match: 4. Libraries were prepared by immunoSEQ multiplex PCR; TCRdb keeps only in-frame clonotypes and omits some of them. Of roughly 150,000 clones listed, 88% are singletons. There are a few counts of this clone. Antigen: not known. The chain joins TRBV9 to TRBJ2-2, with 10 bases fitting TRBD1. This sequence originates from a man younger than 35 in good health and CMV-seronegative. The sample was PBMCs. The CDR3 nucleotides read TGTGCCAGCAGCGCCCGGGACAGGGGTACCGGGGAGCTGTTTTTT. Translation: CASSARDRGTGELFF.